This entry concerns a single T cell receptor beta chain. Looked up from germline, CDR1 is SGHRS and CDR2 is YFSETQ. Trimming cost V 4 bases and J 5 bases; bases outside gene matches: 11. The CDR3 is made up of 15 amino acids. The sample originates from a study of blood T cell repertoires in COVID-19. Assay: immunoSEQ multiplex PCR; the TCRdb copy retains only in-frame clones and omits some. The sample includes a few hundred thousand clones, 85% to 90% of them seen just once. The sequence was obtained from a man aged 25 to 45 who had recovered from COVID-19. This rearrangement joins TRBV5-1 to TRBJ2-7; 8 bases align to TRBD2. Sequencing used PBMCs or T cells enriched from blood (not recorded which). The CDR3 protein is CASSQQVAGSDEQYF. In DNA, the CDR3 is TGCGCCAGCAGCCAGCAGGTAGCGGGAAGCGACGAGCAGTACTTC.